This is a list of T cell receptor beta chains from one sample in a study of molecular identifiers for immune sequencing clone quantification. Each CDR3 protein gets one entry after TCRdb re-called the PCR reads with MiXCR. The table lists a few hundred thousand distinct CDR3 sequences, about a quarter of them singletons. Sequences were obtained from naive CD8+ T cells from blood, with Jurkat cell RNA spiked in. The receptors here all came from a human donor in good health. Some libraries in this study had Jurkat cell RNA spiked in. CDR3s include the opening cysteine and the closing phenylalanine or tryptophan. The order of the fields is clone size, V gene, J gene, D gene, CDR3 DNA, CDR3 protein. D genes are given only for firm matches. A clone size is listed for some rows: how often the clone was seen (once, few, many), or a class if it is expanded.

clone_size: many
v_call: TRBV2
j_call: TRBJ2-3
d_call: NA
cdr3_nt: TGTGCCAGCAGTTGGACTAGCACAGATACGCAGTATTTT
cdr3_aa: CASSWTSTDTQYF

clone_size: NA
v_call: TRBV12-3/TRBV12-4
j_call: TRBJ2-7
d_call: NA
cdr3_nt: TGTGCCAGCAGTTTAGGCGGGCTACCCTACGAGCGGTACTTC
cdr3_aa: CASSLGGLPYERYF

clone_size: NA
v_call: TRBV6-2/TRBV6-3
j_call: TRBJ1-5
d_call: NA
cdr3_nt: TGTGCCAGCAGTTATTGGGGTTTTAGCAATCAGCCCCAGCATTTT
cdr3_aa: CASSYWGFSNQPQHF

clone_size: NA
v_call: TRBV5-1
j_call: TRBJ1-4
d_call: NA
cdr3_nt: TGCGCCAGCAGCCCGAGCCCAGGGTTCCTTCAAATTAATGAAAAACTGTTTTTT
cdr3_aa: CASSPSPGFLQINEKLFF

clone_size: once
v_call: TRBV7-9
j_call: TRBJ1-5
d_call: TRBD1
cdr3_nt: TGTGCCGGCAGCGACACCGGGACAGTGTACAATCAGCCCCAGCATTTT
cdr3_aa: CAGSDTGTVYNQPQHF

clone_size: NA
v_call: TRBV12-3/TRBV12-4
j_call: TRBJ2-4
d_call: NA
cdr3_nt: TGTGCCAGCAGTACGTCCGGGGATTGGATAGCCAAAAACATTCAGTACTTC
cdr3_aa: CASSTSGDWIAKNIQYF

clone_size: few
v_call: TRBV4-3
j_call: TRBJ2-3
d_call: TRBD2
cdr3_nt: TGCGCCAGCAGCCAGGCTAGCGGGATTTTGAATACGCAGTATTTT
cdr3_aa: CASSQASGILNTQYF

clone_size: many
v_call: TRBV4-1
j_call: TRBJ2-5
d_call: NA
cdr3_nt: TGCGCCAGCAGCCAAGATCGTGCCAGGTTTGAGACCCAGTACTTC
cdr3_aa: CASSQDRARFETQYF

clone_size: many
v_call: TRBV12-3/TRBV12-4
j_call: TRBJ2-3
d_call: NA
cdr3_nt: TGTGCCAGCAGCCAAAAAACAGGGAGAGGCACAGATACGCAGTATTTT
cdr3_aa: CASSQKTGRGTDTQYF

clone_size: many
v_call: TRBV9
j_call: TRBJ2-3
d_call: NA
cdr3_nt: TGTGCCAGCAACCCGGGACTTTCCCCTCGCACAGATACGCAGTATTTT
cdr3_aa: CASNPGLSPRTDTQYF

clone_size: many
v_call: TRBV5-6
j_call: TRBJ2-3
d_call: NA
cdr3_nt: TGTGCCAGCAGCCATAGATACAGGAGCACAGATACGCAGTATTTT
cdr3_aa: CASSHRYRSTDTQYF

clone_size: NA
v_call: TRBV24-1
j_call: TRBJ2-7
d_call: NA
cdr3_nt: TGTGCCACCAGTAGCGGCACCTACGAGCAGTACTTC
cdr3_aa: CATSSGTYEQYF

clone_size: few
v_call: TRBV14
j_call: TRBJ2-1
d_call: NA
cdr3_nt: TGTGCCAGCAGCCAAGGGGTTTTAAATGAGCAGTTCTTC
cdr3_aa: CASSQGVLNEQFF

clone_size: many
v_call: TRBV4-3
j_call: TRBJ2-7
d_call: TRBD1
cdr3_nt: TGCGCCAGCAGCCAAGATAGGGGGCTGGCCTACGAGCAGTACTTC
cdr3_aa: CASSQDRGLAYEQYF

clone_size: many
v_call: TRBV4-1
j_call: TRBJ2-2
d_call: NA
cdr3_nt: TGCGCCAGCAGCCAAGACAACGGACTGAACACCGGGGAGCTGTTTTTT
cdr3_aa: CASSQDNGLNTGELFF

clone_size: many
v_call: TRBV29-1
j_call: TRBJ2-7
d_call: TRBD2
cdr3_nt: TGCAGCGTTGAAGAAGGGACTAGCGGGAGTGGAGCCTACGAGCAGTACTTC
cdr3_aa: CSVEEGTSGSGAYEQYF

clone_size: many
v_call: TRBV24-1
j_call: TRBJ2-1
d_call: NA
cdr3_nt: TGTGCCACCAGTTCCGGATTATACAATGAGCAGTTCTTC
cdr3_aa: CATSSGLYNEQFF